These T cell receptor beta chains were read from a single sample in a study of blood T cell repertoires in COVID-19. Assay: immunoSEQ multiplex PCR; the TCRdb copy retains only in-frame clones and omits some. The sample gives under 300,000 clones, approximately 91% of which show up once; 1.2% is in the top ten. The sequencing sample was made of PBMCs or T cells enriched from blood (not recorded which). The receptors were sampled from a human donor in a cohort exposed to, infected with or recovered from COVID-19 (not recorded which). The donor label of this sample is uncertain. Each CDR3 is given with its conserved first and last residue. D genes are given only for firm matches. Clone size is given for some rows only: seen once, a few or many times, or a class if the clone is expanded.

cdr3_nt: TGTGCCAGCAGTTTGAGCCGGGACTCCTACGAGCAGTACTTC
cdr3_aa: CASSLSRDSYEQYF
d_call: -
v_call: TRBV6-5
j_call: TRBJ2-7
clone_size: -

cdr3_nt: TGTGCCAGCAGCTCGCAAGGAACAGGGAACACTGAAGCTTTCTTT
cdr3_aa: CASSSQGTGNTEAFF
d_call: -
v_call: TRBV7-9
j_call: TRBJ1-1
clone_size: -

cdr3_nt: TGTGCCAGCAGCCCAGGTACGGGGATAGAGACCCAGTACTTC
cdr3_aa: CASSPGTGIETQYF
d_call: -
v_call: TRBV7-9
j_call: TRBJ2-5
clone_size: -

cdr3_nt: TGTGCCAGCTCCAGGGAGGGCAATTGGGGCAATGAGCAGTTCTTC
cdr3_aa: CASSREGNWGNEQFF
d_call: TRBD2
v_call: TRBV9
j_call: TRBJ2-1
clone_size: -

cdr3_nt: TGTGCCTGGAGTCAGTCAACTAATGAAAAACTGTTTTTT
cdr3_aa: CAWSQSTNEKLFF
d_call: -
v_call: TRBV30
j_call: TRBJ1-4
clone_size: -

cdr3_nt: TGCGCCATCAGGGATAACAGAGATCAGCCCCAGCATTTT
cdr3_aa: CAIRDNRDQPQHF
d_call: -
v_call: TRBV10-3
j_call: TRBJ1-5
clone_size: -

cdr3_nt: TGTGCCAGTAGTTTTGGACAGCCGAACACTGAAGCTTTCTTT
cdr3_aa: CASSFGQPNTEAFF
d_call: -
v_call: TRBV19
j_call: TRBJ1-1
clone_size: few

cdr3_nt: TGTGCCAGCAGTCCGAACCCCCGCGTCTCTGGGGCCAACGTCCTGACTTTC
cdr3_aa: CASSPNPRVSGANVLTF
d_call: -
v_call: TRBV6-6
j_call: TRBJ2-6
clone_size: -

cdr3_nt: TGTGCCAGCAGTTTCGGGTACGGTTCACCCCTCCACTTT
cdr3_aa: CASSFGYGSPLHF
d_call: -
v_call: TRBV12-3/TRBV12-4
j_call: TRBJ1-6
clone_size: once

cdr3_nt: TGTGCCAGCAGGCAAGGGGTGGGGTACACCATATATTTT
cdr3_aa: CASRQGVGYTIYF
d_call: -
v_call: TRBV2
j_call: TRBJ1-3
clone_size: -

cdr3_nt: TGTGCCAGCAGTTGGGGACCGGGACAGGGTAGATCCGATAGCAATCAGCCCCAGCATTTT
cdr3_aa: CASSWGPGQGRSDSNQPQHF
d_call: TRBD1
v_call: TRBV27
j_call: TRBJ1-5
clone_size: -

cdr3_nt: TGTGCCAGCTCGCCCTGGACAAATGAAGCTTTCTTT
cdr3_aa: CASSPWTNEAFF
d_call: -
v_call: TRBV18
j_call: TRBJ1-1
clone_size: -

cdr3_nt: TGTGCCAGCAGCTTCCGCGGAACCTACGAGCAGTACTTC
cdr3_aa: CASSFRGTYEQYF
d_call: -
v_call: TRBV5-6
j_call: TRBJ2-7
clone_size: -